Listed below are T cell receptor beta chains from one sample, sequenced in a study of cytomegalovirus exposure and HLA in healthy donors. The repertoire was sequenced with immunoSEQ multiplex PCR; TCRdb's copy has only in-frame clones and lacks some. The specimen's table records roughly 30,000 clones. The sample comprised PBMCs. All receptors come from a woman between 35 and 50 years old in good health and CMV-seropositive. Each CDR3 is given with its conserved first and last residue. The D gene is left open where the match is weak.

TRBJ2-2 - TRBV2 CALAGQPLNTGELFF TGTGCCTTGGCCGGACAGCCTCTGAACACCGGGGAGCTGTTTTTT
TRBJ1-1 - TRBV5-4 CASSLAQGLGTEAFF TGTGCCAGCAGCTTGGCCCAGGGGCTGGGCACTGAAGCTTTCTTT
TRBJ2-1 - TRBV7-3 CASSQTSDNEQFF TGTGCCAGCAGCCAGACTAGTGACAATGAGCAGTTCTTC
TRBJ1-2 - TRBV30 CAWSRFRIGGYGYTF TGTGCCTGGAGTCGTTTTAGGATCGGCGGCTATGGCTACACCTTC
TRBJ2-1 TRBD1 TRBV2 CASGRDSSYNEQFF TGTGCCAGCGGCCGGGACAGCTCCTACAATGAGCAGTTCTTC
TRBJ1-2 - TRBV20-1 CSARGRGGYTF TGCAGTGCTAGAGGGCGGGGCGGCTACACCTTC
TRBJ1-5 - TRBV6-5 CASSPGNNQPQHF TGTGCCAGCAGTCCCGGTAACAATCAGCCCCAGCATTTT
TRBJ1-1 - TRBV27 CASSRLRDLNTEAFF TGTGCCAGCAGCCGCCTGAGGGATCTGAACACTGAAGCTTTCTTT
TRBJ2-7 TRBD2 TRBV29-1 CSVGSGIRPYEQYF TGCAGCGTTGGAAGCGGGATACGACCCTACGAGCAGTACTTC
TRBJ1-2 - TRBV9 CASSNRDKGRYGYTF TGTGCCAGCAGCAACCGGGACAAAGGACGGTATGGCTACACCTTC
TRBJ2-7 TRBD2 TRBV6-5 CASSYSGTAYEQYF TGTGCCAGCAGTTACAGCGGGACGGCCTACGAGCAGTACTTC
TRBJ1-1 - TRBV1 CTSSGGAWGTEAFF TGCACCAGCAGCGGGGGGGCGTGGGGCACTGAAGCTTTCTTT
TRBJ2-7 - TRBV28 CASSATRIEQYF TGTGCCAGCAGTGCCACTAGGATCGAGCAGTACTTC
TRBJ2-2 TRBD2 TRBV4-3 CASSQGGEGGELFF TGCGCCAGCAGCCAAGGCGGGGAGGGCGGGGAGCTGTTTTTT
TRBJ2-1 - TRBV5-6 CASSARGEQFF TGTGCCAGCAGCGCGAGAGGTGAGCAGTTCTTC
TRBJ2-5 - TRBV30 CAWDRSETQYF TGTGCCTGGGATCGGTCAGAGACCCAGTACTTC
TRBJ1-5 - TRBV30 CASAGRDQPQHF TGTGCGTCGGCGGGGAGGGATCAGCCCCAGCATTTT
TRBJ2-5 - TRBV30 CAWDDMGETQYF TGTGCCTGGGACGACATGGGAGAGACCCAGTACTTC
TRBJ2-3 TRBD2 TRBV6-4 CASSDFRTQAGVTDTQYF TGTGCCAGCAGCGACTTCCGCACCCAAGCGGGAGTCACAGATACGCAGTATTTT
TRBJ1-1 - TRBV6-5 CASSGRPLNTEAFF TGTGCCAGCAGTGGGCGACCTTTGAACACTGAAGCTTTCTTT
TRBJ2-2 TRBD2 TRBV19 CASTSRGLAGGANTGELFF TGTGCCAGTACCTCCCGGGGGCTAGCGGGAGGCGCGAACACCGGGGAGCTGTTTTTT
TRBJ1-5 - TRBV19 CASSIEQGRDNQPQHF TGTGCCAGTAGTATAGAGCAGGGCAGGGACAATCAGCCCCAGCATTTT
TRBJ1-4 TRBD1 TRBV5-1 CASSRDRVGEKLFF TGCGCCAGCAGCCGGGACAGGGTAGGGGAAAAACTGTTTTTT
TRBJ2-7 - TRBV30 CGWGRLATYEQYF TGTGGCTGGGGGAGGCTAGCCACCTACGAGCAGTACTTC
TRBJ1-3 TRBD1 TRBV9 CASSVGQGANGNTIYF TGTGCCAGCAGCGTGGGACAGGGGGCAAATGGAAACACCATATATTTT
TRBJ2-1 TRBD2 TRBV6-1 CASSEETSGSYEQFF TGTGCCAGCAGTGAGGAGACTAGCGGGAGCTATGAGCAGTTCTTC
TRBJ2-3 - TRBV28 CASSLVDTTDKQYF TGTGCCAGCAGTTTGGTGGACACCACAGATAAGCAGTATTTT
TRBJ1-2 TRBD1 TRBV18 CASSPTGDGYGYTF TGTGCCAGCTCACCGACAGGGGACGGCTATGGCTACACCTTC
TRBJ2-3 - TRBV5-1 CASSSGGIGSTDTQYF TGCGCCAGCAGCTCCGGAGGGATCGGGAGCACAGATACGCAGTATTTT
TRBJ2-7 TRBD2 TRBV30 CAWTPSGGEGWDTYEQYF TGTGCCTGGACGCCCTCGGGCGGGGAGGGATGGGATACCTACGAGCAGTACTTC
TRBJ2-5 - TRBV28 CASSGQRETQYF TGTGCCAGCAGTGGACAGAGAGAGACCCAGTACTTC
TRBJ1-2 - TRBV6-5 CASSPGVESLYGYTF TGTGCCAGCAGTCCAGGCGTTGAGTCGCTCTATGGCTACACCTTC
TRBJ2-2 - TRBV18 CASSTGLTGELFF TGTGCCAGCTCAACAGGGCTCACCGGGGAGCTGTTTTTT
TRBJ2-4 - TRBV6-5 CASHVPGGQNIQYF TGTGCCAGCCACGTCCCGGGGGGCCAAAACATTCAGTACTTC
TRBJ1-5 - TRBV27 CASSLYPPQSNQPQHF TGTGCCAGCAGTTTATATCCCCCTCAGAGCAATCAGCCCCAGCATTTT
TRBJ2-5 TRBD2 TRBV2 CASRSMGLAGEGQYF TGTGCCAGCAGGTCGATGGGACTAGCGGGAGAGGGCCAGTACTTC
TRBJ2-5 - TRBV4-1 CASSQGSGSVVETQYF TGCGCCAGCAGCCAAGGAAGCGGCTCAGTGGTCGAGACCCAGTACTTC
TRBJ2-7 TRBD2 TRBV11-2 CASSLRTGGSVYEQYF TGTGCCAGCAGCCTCAGGACGGGCGGGAGTGTATACGAGCAGTACTTC
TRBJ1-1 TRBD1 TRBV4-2 CASSQEGTGFMNTEAFF TGTGCCAGCAGCCAAGAGGGGACAGGGTTTATGAACACTGAAGCTTTCTTT
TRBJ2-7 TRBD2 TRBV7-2 CASSRRPSGGSSYEQYF TGTGCCAGCAGCCGCCGCCCTAGCGGGGGTAGCTCCTACGAGCAGTACTTC
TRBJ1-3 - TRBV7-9 CASSSYSGNTIYF TGTGCCAGCAGCTCGTACTCTGGAAACACCATATATTTT
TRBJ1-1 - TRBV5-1 CASSPHRGALEDTEAFF TGCGCCAGCAGCCCCCATAGGGGCGCCCTTGAAGACACTGAAGCTTTCTTT
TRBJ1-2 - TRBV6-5 CASKRDSNYGYTF TGTGCCAGCAAGAGGGACTCTAACTATGGCTACACCTTC
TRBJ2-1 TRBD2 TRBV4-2 CASSQVLGLAGSYSYNEQFF TGTGCCAGCAGCCAAGTACTTGGACTAGCGGGATCCTACTCCTACAATGAGCAGTTCTTC
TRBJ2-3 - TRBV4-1 CASSQDPGSTDTQYF TGCGCCAGCAGCCAAGACCCCGGTAGCACAGATACGCAGTATTTT
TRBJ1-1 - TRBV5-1 CASSRTPTQGTEAFF TGCGCCAGCAGCCGCACTCCGACACAGGGCACTGAAGCTTTCTTT
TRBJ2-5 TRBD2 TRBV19 CASSSRRLAVGETQYF TGTGCCAGTAGTTCCCGGCGACTAGCCGTAGGAGAGACCCAGTACTTC
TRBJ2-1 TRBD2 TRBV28 CASSLVSGRASYNEQFF TGTGCCAGCAGTTTAGTCAGCGGGAGGGCTTCCTACAATGAGCAGTTCTTC
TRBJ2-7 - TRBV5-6 CASSFDPRESREQYF TGTGCCAGCAGCTTCGACCCCCGGGAAAGCCGCGAGCAGTACTTC